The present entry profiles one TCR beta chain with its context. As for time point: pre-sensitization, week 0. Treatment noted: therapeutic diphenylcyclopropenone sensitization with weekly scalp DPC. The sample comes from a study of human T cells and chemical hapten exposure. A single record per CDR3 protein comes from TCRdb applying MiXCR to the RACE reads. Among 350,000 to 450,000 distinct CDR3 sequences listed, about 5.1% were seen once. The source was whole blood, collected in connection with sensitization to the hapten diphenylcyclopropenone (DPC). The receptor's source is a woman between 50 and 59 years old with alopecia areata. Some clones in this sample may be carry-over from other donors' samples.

CDR3 region: CASSNGQGGGQPQHF. The CDR3, as DNA: TGTGCCAGCAGTAATGGACAGGGCGGCGGTCAGCCCCAGCATTTT. The chain recombines TRBV6-6 with TRBJ1-5, with 8 bases lining up with TRBD1. Germline trimming cut 5 bases from V and 6 bases from J; bases unmatched to any gene: 9. The CDR3 has 15 amino acids. The germline V gene encodes CDR1 MNHNY and CDR2 SVGAGI (reference sequence).